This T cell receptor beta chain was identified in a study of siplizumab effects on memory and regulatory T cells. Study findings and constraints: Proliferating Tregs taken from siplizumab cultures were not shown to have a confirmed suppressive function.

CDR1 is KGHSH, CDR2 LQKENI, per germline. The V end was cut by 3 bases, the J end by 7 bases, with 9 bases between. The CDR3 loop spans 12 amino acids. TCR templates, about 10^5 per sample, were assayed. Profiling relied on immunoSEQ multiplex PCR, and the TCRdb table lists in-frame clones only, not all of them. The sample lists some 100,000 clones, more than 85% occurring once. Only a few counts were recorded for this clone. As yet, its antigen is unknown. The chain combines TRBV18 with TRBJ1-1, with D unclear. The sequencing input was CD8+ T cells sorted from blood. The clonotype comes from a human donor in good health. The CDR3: CASSPPESEAFF. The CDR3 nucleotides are TGTGCCAGCTCACCCCCGGAGAGTGAAGCTTTCTTT.